This TCR beta chain was identified during a study of Ad26.COV2.S vaccination and SARS-CoV-2 variants. Turning to the study itself: The donor belonged to the COV1001 Ad26.COV2.S trial arm. Intramuscular Ad26.COV2.S doses were given once or twice, 56 days apart.

Produced via immunoSEQ multiplex PCR; TCRdb's table is partial and in-frame only. Of about 680,000 clones in the sample, around 92% were seen once. As for treatment: roughly 19 received Ad26.COV2.S at low or high dose, single or two shots; 5 received placebo; per-sample allocation not given. The samples were gathered on day 63 after the first injection of vaccine or placebo. In Boston, the donor was an adult between 18-55 years of age. An Ad26 vector expressing Wuhan-strain SARS-CoV-2 spike constituted the vaccine. CDR3 length equals 14 residues. Trimming cost V 2 bases and J 5 bases, with 12 bases left between them. The germline CDR1 and CDR2 sequences are SGHTA and FQGNSA.

The sequence was collected from a person between 18 and 65 years old who received the Ad26.COV2.S COVID-19 vaccine or a placebo. The chain is built from TRBV7-2 and TRBJ2-5; weak D call: TRBD2 (5 bases). Sequenced here: peripheral blood, sampled in a trial of Ad26.COV2.S vaccine versus placebo. DNA of the CDR3: TGTGCCAGCAGCTTACCGGGAACACAGGAGACCCAGTACTTC. It is translated as CASSLPGTQETQYF.